Below are 17 T cell receptor beta chains sequenced from a single sample in a study of cytomegalovirus exposure and HLA in healthy donors. It was with 60 Vbeta and 13 Jbeta primers that the PCR ran. The method was immunoSEQ multiplex PCR; TCRdb's version includes in-frame clones alone and lacks a portion of them. Of some 190,000 clones listed, roughly four fifths are singletons. Material for sequencing was PBMCs. These TCRs come from a man younger than 35 in good health and CMV-seronegative.

The rearrangement joins TRBV19 to TRBJ2-3; no clear D gene. Germline assignment: CDR1 LNHDA and CDR2 SQIVND (reference sequence). V was pared by 4 bases and J by 0 bases, with 17 bases between. The CDR3 length is 17 residues. The CDR3 sequence: CASSTIKFFPSTDTQYF. CDR3 DNA: TGTGCCAGTAGTACTATTAAGTTCTTCCCTAGCACAGATACGCAGTATTTT. Looking up the rest from reference TRBV19 and TRBJ2-3 gives the full variable domain: DGGITQSPKYLFRKEGQNVTLSCEQNLNHDAMYWYRQDPGQGLRLIYYSQIVNDFQKGDIAEGYSVSREKKESFPLTVTSAQKNPTAFYLCASSTIKFFPSTDTQYFGPGTRLTVL.

V and J are TRBV7-9 and TRBJ2-2, with a possible D match to TRBD2 (5 bases). V gave up 5 bases and J gave up 4 bases, with 17 bases separating them. This CDR3 is 16 amino acids long. The germline V gene has CDR1 SEHNR and CDR2 FQNEAQ (reference sequence). The CDR3 here is CASSPRGPEGTGELFF. CDR3 sequence (DNA): TGTGCCAGCAGCCCACGAGGACCTGAGGGCACCGGGGAGCTGTTTTTT.

The chain links TRBV2 to TRBJ1-1; no clear D. V dropped 7 bases and J dropped 7 bases, with 10 bases sitting between them. The CDR3 spans 11 residues. CDR1 is SNHLY, CDR2 FYNNEI, per germline. The CDR3 protein is CASTFSGEAFF. In nucleotides, the CDR3 is TGTGCCAGCACCTTCTCCGGTGAAGCTTTCTTT.

The chain has TRBV28 and TRBJ1-5; the D is unclear. The germline V gene encodes CDR1 MDHEN and CDR2 SYDVKM. V was shortened by 2 bases and J by 1 base, with 3 bases between the two germline ends. CDR3 length: 13 residues. CDR3 sequence (DNA): TGTGCCAGCAGTTTAATAAGCAATCAGCCCCAGCATTTT. Encoded protein: CASSLISNQPQHF.

The chain employs TRBV5-1 and TRBJ1-4; 7 bases agree with TRBD1. The germline V gene encodes CDR1 SGHRS and CDR2 YFSETQ. This CDR3 is built from 15 residues. After removal of 2 bases from V and 2 bases from J, the junction contained 3 bases not matched to a gene. CDR3 coding DNA: TGCGCCAGCAGCTTCGACAGGGCTACTAATGAAAAACTGTTTTTT. Translated, it gives CASSFDRATNEKLFF. Looking up the rest from reference TRBV5-1 and TRBJ1-4 gives the full variable domain: KAGVTQTPRYLIKTRGQQVTLSCSPISGHRSVSWYQQTPGQGLQFLFEYFSETQRNKGNFPGRFSGRQFSNSRSEMNVSTLELGDSALYLCASSFDRATNEKLFFGSGTQLSVL.

This chain connects TRBV27 to TRBJ2-2; the match to TRBD1 covers 9 bases. The V gene's germline CDR1 is MNHEY and CDR2 SMNVEV (reference sequence). Trimming took 5 bases from V and 7 from J; bases not matched to a gene: 14. The CDR3 sequence is 17 residues long. The CDR3 DNA follows: TGTGCCAGCAGTAAAACAGGGGGCGCGAGGTTGGTCGGGGAGCTGTTTTTT. Encoded protein: CASSKTGGARLVGELFF.

CDR3 sequence (DNA): TGTGCCAGCAGCGCTAGCGGGGGGGCGTACGAGCAGTACTTC. It encodes CASSASGGAYEQYF. The chain recombines TRBV9 with TRBJ2-7; TRBD2 agrees at 12 bases. The CDR3 runs to 14 residues. Germline values: CDR1 SGDLS, CDR2 YYNGEE. The trim removed 3 bases at V and 4 bases at J, leaving 2 bases unmatched.

The rearrangement links TRBV18 to TRBJ1-3; D call uncertain. Per the germline V gene, CDR1 is KGHSH and CDR2 is LQKENI. This CDR3 contains 16 residues. Trimming took off 1 base at V and 0 bases at J, with 10 bases between the two ends. The CDR3 nucleotides read TGTGCCAGCTCACCACTAGACACTCCCTCTGGAAACACCATATATTTT. This translates into CASSPLDTPSGNTIYF.

DNA of the CDR3: TGTGCCAGCAGTCCATACGACGGGTCTAGCACAGATACGCAGTATTTT. This encodes CASSPYDGSSTDTQYF. The J gene is TRBJ2-3, the V gene TRBV6-6; D is unclear. With 5 bases removed from V and 0 bases from J, the gap between germline ends came to 15 bases. This CDR3 comprises 16 residues. Germline CDR1 reads MNHNY; CDR2 reads SVGAGI (reference sequence).

This clone has just a few counts. The chain is built from TRBV10-3 and TRBJ1-4; the D is unclear. The germline CDR1 and CDR2 sequences are ENHRY and SYGVKD. Trimming removed 8 bases from V and 3 bases from J, with 10 bases in between. This CDR3 has 13 amino acids. CDR3 nucleotides: TGTGCCATCCGAGAAGACTCTAATGAAAAACTGTTTTTT. It translates to CAIREDSNEKLFF.

This chain connects TRBV27 to TRBJ1-2; 9 bases are a match to TRBD1. V trimming: 2 bases; J trimming: 5 bases; junction bases outside the gene matches: 3. Germline loops: CDR1 MNHEY, CDR2 SMNVEV (reference sequence). The CDR3 consists of 14 residues. CDR3 protein: CASSLTGQGYGYTF. In DNA, the CDR3 is TGTGCCAGCAGTTTAACCGGACAGGGGTATGGCTACACCTTC.

The chain is built from TRBV15 and TRBJ1-1; D is perhaps TRBD1 (5 bases). The CDR3 consists of 14 residues. CDR1 LNHNV and CDR2 YYDKDF come from the germline V gene (reference sequence). Trimming stripped 1 base from V and 1 base from J, with 7 bases between. The CDR3 is CATSRGGSNTEAFF. CDR3 DNA sequence: TGTGCCACCAGCAGAGGGGGCTCGAACACTGAAGCTTTCTTT.

J is TRBJ1-5 and V is TRBV28, with no clear D. The V end was cut by 8 bases, the J end by 1 base, with 15 bases between. The CDR3 has 15 amino acids. Germline V gene lookup returns CDR1 MDHEN and CDR2 SYDVKM. CDR3 loop: CASVSLAGSNQPQHF. CDR3 DNA: TGTGCCAGCGTTTCCCTGGCGGGAAGCAATCAGCCCCAGCATTTT.

The V gene is TRBV6-4, the J gene TRBJ1-1; D is possibly TRBD1 (5 bases). With 7 bases removed from V and 12 bases from J, the gap between germline ends came to 18 bases. CDR1 is MRHNA and CDR2 is SNTAGT in the germline V gene. This CDR3 has 12 amino acids. The CDR3 region is CASTRQCPNTFF. The CDR3 DNA follows: TGTGCCAGCACCCGACAGTGCCCGAACACTTTCTTT.

In this sample, this clone turned up a few times. The chain is built from TRBV5-6 and TRBJ1-1; 9 bases are a match to TRBD1. Losses at the gene ends were 3 bases for V and 2 bases for J; bases not matched to a gene: 8. CDR3 length equals 16 residues. CDR1 is SGHDT and CDR2 is YYEEEE in the germline V gene. The CDR3 DNA follows: TGTGCCAGCAGCTCCCTACGGACAGGGGCCAACACTGAAGCTTTCTTT. Its translation is CASSSLRTGANTEAFF.

This clone was seen just once. This chain connects TRBV7-9 to TRBJ2-5, with TRBD2 identical over 16 bases. The CDR3 contains 17 residues. From germline, CDR1 is SEHNR and CDR2 FQNEAQ (reference sequence). Losses at the gene ends were 5 bases for V and 4 bases for J; bases not matched to a gene: 7. CDR3 loop: CASSRGLAGGPTETQYF. CDR3 nucleotides: TGTGCCAGCAGCCGGGGACTAGCGGGAGGGCCTACAGAGACCCAGTACTTC. The complete variable domain, with remaining parts taken from reference TRBV7-9 and TRBJ2-5, reads DTGVSQNPRHKITKRGQNVTFRCDPISEHNRLYWYRQTLGQGPEFLTYFQNEAQLEKSRLLSDRFSAERPKGSFSTLEIQRTEQGDSAMYLCASSRGLAGGPTETQYFGPGTRLLVL.

CDR3 in amino acids: CASSFWDIPNTGELFF. Written as DNA, the CDR3 is TGTGCCAGCAGTTTCTGGGACATACCGAACACCGGGGAGCTGTTTTTT. The chain links TRBV27 to TRBJ2-2, with D perhaps matching TRBD1 (6 bases). The V end was cut by 3 bases, the J end by 0 bases, with 11 bases between. CDR1 and CDR2 (germline): MNHEY, SMNVEV (reference sequence). The CDR3 extends over 16 amino acids.